The 28 T cell receptor beta chains below come from one sample, sequenced in a study of blood T cell repertoires in COVID-19. Data came from immunoSEQ multiplex PCR; TCRdb stores just in-frame clones and leaves some out. The data contain approximately 210,000 clones, 75% to 90% of them singletons. Material: peripheral blood. Every receptor here comes from a woman aged 35 to 49 with acute or convalescent COVID-19.

This rearrangement joins TRBV5-4 to TRBJ1-5; no clear D. The ends were cut back, 0 bases at V and 0 bases at J, with 7 bases in the middle. Germline V CDR1 and CDR2: SGHNT, YYREEE (reference sequence). This CDR3 is built from 15 residues. The DNA for the CDR3 is TGTGCCAGCAGCTTGGGCGGGAATAGCAATCAGCCCCAGCATTTT. It is translated as CASSLGGNSNQPQHF.

V and J are TRBV7-2 and TRBJ1-1, with no clear D. This CDR3 has 14 amino acids. Looked up from germline, CDR1 is SGHTA and CDR2 is FQGNSA. Trimming took 1 base from V and 4 from J, leaving 10 bases between them. The CDR3 sequence: CASSLVAGSTEAFF. The CDR3 DNA sequence: TGTGCCAGCAGCTTAGTTGCTGGGAGCACTGAAGCTTTCTTT.

The CDR3 DNA sequence: TGTGCCAGCAGTCCAGGACAGGTCAATCAGCCCCAGCATTTT. It is translated as CASSPGQVNQPQHF. The chain combines TRBV27 with TRBJ1-5; 7 bases are a match to TRBD1. V shed 5 bases and J 3 bases; nucleotides not matched to a gene: 4. Germline CDR1 and CDR2: MNHEY and SMNVEV (reference sequence). The CDR3 length is 14 residues.

J is TRBJ1-5 and V is TRBV7-2; 9 nucleotides match TRBD1. CDR1 is SGHTA and CDR2 is FQGNSA in the germline V gene. The CDR3 contains 15 residues. V dropped 6 bases and J dropped 4; count of bases not matched to a gene: 7. The CDR3 is CASRSGTGLNQPQHF. In DNA form, the CDR3 reads TGTGCCAGCAGGTCGGGGACAGGGTTAAATCAGCCCCAGCATTTT.

The gene calls are TRBV6-6 and TRBJ2-6; TRBD1 agrees at 7 bases. Trimming at V came to 2 bases and at J to 6 bases, leaving 7 bases not matched to a gene. Germline loops: CDR1 MNHNY, CDR2 SVGAGI (reference sequence). The CDR3 is 16 residues long. CDR3 region: CASSYPQGVEANVLTF. The CDR3 bases are TGTGCCAGCAGTTACCCCCAGGGGGTTGAGGCCAACGTCCTGACTTTC.

The chain combines TRBV29-1 with TRBJ1-1; 9 bases are shared with TRBD1. This CDR3 is built from 14 residues. The trim removed 7 bases at V and 4 bases at J, leaving 10 bases unmatched. CDR1 and CDR2 (germline): SQVTM, ANQGSEA. The CDR3 DNA reads as TGCAGCGCGACTACAGGGGGCATTGGCACTGAAGCTTTCTTT. This codes for CSATTGGIGTEAFF.

This chain connects TRBV21-1 to TRBJ2-3; no DNA check was done on the table's D call, TRBD1. TRBV21-1 is marked as a pseudogene. CDR3 size: 15 residues. The CDR3 region is CASSKACQGGDTQYF. The CDR3 region has the DNA TGTGCCAGCAGCAAAGCGTGCCAGGGTGGCGATACGCAGTATTTT.

The V gene is TRBV5-6, the J gene TRBJ2-7; TRBD2 might be the D (5 bases). Per the germline V gene, CDR1 is SGHDT and CDR2 is YYEEEE. The CDR3 totals 12 residues. V was trimmed by 4 bases and J by 4 bases, leaving 9 bases between them. The CDR3 region is CASSGSRYEQYV. The CDR3 DNA is TGTGCCAGCAGCGGGAGCAGGTACGAGCAGTACGTC.

This chain uses TRBV24-1 with TRBJ2-2, with a weak D call TRBD2 (5 bases). The CDR3 has 16 residues. CDR1 and CDR2 (germline): KGHDR, SFDVKD. Trimming stripped 1 base from V and 8 bases from J, with 16 bases between. As DNA, the CDR3 is TGTGCCACCAGTGATTTATCAGAACCGAGGGAAGGGGAGCTGTTTTTT. It translates to CATSDLSEPREGELFF.

The gene calls are TRBV6-5 and TRBJ1-5, with TRBD1 matching over 10 bases. This CDR3 is 15 amino acids long. V dropped 10 bases and J dropped 2; count of bases not matched to a gene: 8. Germline CDR1 MNHEY, CDR2 SVGAGI. The CDR3 bases are TGTGCCATCCGGAAAGGGACAGGGGGCAATCAGCCCCAGCATTTT. It specifies CAIRKGTGGNQPQHF.

The chain couples TRBV18 to TRBJ2-7, with 8 bases fitting TRBD1. The germline V gene encodes CDR1 KGHSH and CDR2 LQKENI. The CDR3 is 16 amino acids. Trimming took 1 base from V and 0 from J; bases not matched to a gene: 5. Here the CDR3 DNA reads TGTGCCAGCTCACCACAGGACAGGGTCTACTCCTACGAGCAGTACGTC. Translating gives CASSPQDRVYSYEQYV.

V usage is TRBV11-2 and J usage is TRBJ1-1; no clear D. CDR1 and CDR2 from the germline V gene are SGHAT and FQNNGV. The CDR3 length is 17 residues. Trimming left V 5 bases short and J 1 base short, with 20 bases between. The CDR3 DNA reads as TGTGCCAGCAGCCCTGGGTCGTCTAGCAGTTGGAACACTGAAGCTTTCTTT. It codes for CASSPGSSSSWNTEAFF.

The gene calls are TRBV7-2 and TRBJ2-2, with a possible D match to TRBD1 (6 bases). V lost 6 bases, J lost 1 base, and 9 bases lay in between. This CDR3 is built from 14 residues. The germline CDR1 and CDR2 sequences are SGHTA and FQGNSA. In DNA form, the CDR3 reads TGTGCCAGCAGTCGACAGGAGAACACCGGGGAGCTGTTTTTT. Protein sequence: CASSRQENTGELFF.

The rearrangement joins TRBV11-1 to TRBJ1-2; D gene ambiguous. V was pared by 2 bases and J by 3 bases, with 7 bases between. In germline, CDR1 is SGHAT, CDR2 FQDESV (reference sequence). The CDR3 extends over 13 amino acids. The CDR3 sequence is CASSLWQDYGYTF. The CDR3 DNA sequence: TGTGCCAGCAGCTTATGGCAGGACTATGGCTACACCTTC.

V and J are TRBV19 and TRBJ1-5, with a possible D match to TRBD1 (5 bases). This CDR3 has 16 amino acids. Germline CDR1 and CDR2: LNHDA and SQIVND (reference sequence). Deletions cut 6 bases from V and 2 bases from J, with 17 bases between. The CDR3 here is CASRVDGGNGNQPQHF. The CDR3 region has the DNA TGTGCCAGTAGGGTCGACGGGGGGAACGGCAATCAGCCCCAGCATTTT. The full variable domain, in which reference TRBV19 and TRBJ1-5 provide the parts outside the CDR3, is DGGITQSPKYLFRKEGQNVTLSCEQNLNHDAMYWYRQDPGQGLRLIYYSQIVNDFQKGDIAEGYSVSREKKESFPLTVTSAQKNPTAFYLCASRVDGGNGNQPQHFGDGTRLSIL.

This clone has just one count. The CDR3 DNA is TGCGCCAGCAGCCAAGCCGATTACAGGGAATTCACTGAAGCTTTCTTT. Residues: CASSQADYREFTEAFF. This rearrangement joins TRBV4-1 to TRBJ1-1; D perhaps matches TRBD1 (6 bases). V shed 1 base and J shed 4 bases, with 16 bases lying between them. Germline CDR1 reads MGHRA; CDR2 reads YSYEKL. There are 16 residues in the CDR3.

This rearrangement joins TRBV10-2 to TRBJ2-2; 8 positions match TRBD1. CDR1 is WSHSY, CDR2 SAAADI, per germline. V shed 8 bases and J 5 bases; nucleotides not matched to a gene: 10. The CDR3 totals 15 residues. Here the CDR3 reads CASGPGQGLTGELFF. In nucleotides, the CDR3 is TGCGCCAGCGGGCCCGGACAGGGATTAACCGGGGAGCTGTTTTTT.

A single count supports this clone. The chain uses TRBV9 and TRBJ1-3; no clear D. Germline loops: CDR1 SGDLS, CDR2 YYNGEE. V gave up 1 base and J gave up 0 bases, with 8 bases separating them. The CDR3 totals 15 residues. CDR3 protein: CASSVNGGSGNTIYF. The CDR3 DNA is TGTGCCAGCAGCGTAAATGGAGGCTCTGGAAACACCATATATTTT.

This clone was seen a single time. The J gene is TRBJ1-3, the V gene TRBV5-8; a weak D match, TRBD1 (6 bases). Germline V gene sequence: CDR1 SGHTS, CDR2 YDEGEE. Trimming took off 1 base at V and 1 base at J, with 12 bases between the two ends. This CDR3 is built from 16 residues. CDR3 protein: CASSLYRVKSGNTIYF. The CDR3 DNA is TGTGCCAGCAGCTTGTACAGGGTTAAGTCTGGAAACACCATATATTTT.

The chain is built from TRBV27 and TRBJ1-6, with D tentatively TRBD1 (6 bases). Germline values: CDR1 MNHEY, CDR2 SMNVEV (reference sequence). This CDR3 contains 18 residues. V was pared by 4 bases and J by 0 bases, with 16 bases between. CDR3 loop: CASSSRQDLFSYNSPLHF. For the CDR3, the DNA is TGTGCCAGCAGTTCACGACAGGACTTATTCTCCTATAATTCACCCCTCCACTTT.

This chain connects TRBV10-1 to TRBJ1-1, with D maybe TRBD1 (5 bases). Trimming stripped 6 bases from V and 5 bases from J, with 25 bases between. CDR3 length equals 17 residues. Germline V gives CDR1 WNHNN, CDR2 SYGVQD (reference sequence). CDR3 sequence (DNA): TGCGCCAGCAGCCCGAACCACCCCGGAGGGGCCCCAACTGAAGCTTTCTTT. Encoded protein: CASSPNHPGGAPTEAFF.

The chain recombines TRBV5-3 with TRBJ1-1, with TRBD1 matching over 9 bases. TRBV5-3 is sorted into the ORF group, with uncertain function. This CDR3 region has 18 residues. With 5 bases clipped from V and 4 bases from J, the junction kept 18 bases outside the gene matches. The CDR3 sequence: CARSGAKRDQTGGTEAFF. In DNA, the CDR3 is TGTGCCAGAAGTGGGGCAAAACGGGATCAGACAGGGGGCACTGAAGCTTTCTTT.

The chain combines TRBV19 with TRBJ1-5, with 9 nucleotides matching TRBD1. CDR3 length: 15 residues. In germline, CDR1 is LNHDA, CDR2 SQIVND (reference sequence). V lost 2 bases to trimming and J lost 8 bases; unmatched junction nucleotides: 7. CDR3 sequence: CASSITGGIGEPQHF. The CDR3 DNA reads TGTGCCAGTAGTATAACAGGGGGCATTGGAGAGCCCCAGCATTTT.

The rearrangement uses TRBV9 and TRBJ1-6, with a weak D call TRBD1 (5 bases). V was clipped by 5 bases and J by 5 bases, with 14 bases between them. The CDR3 loop spans 15 amino acids. From germline, CDR1 is SGDLS and CDR2 YYNGEE. The CDR3 DNA reads TGTGCCAGCAGGGGGGGAGGGATGAATAATTCACCCCTCCACTTT. Translation: CASRGGGMNNSPLHF.

Here the CDR3 reads CASSPQGLATNEKLFF. In DNA form, the CDR3 reads TGTGCCAGCAGCCCACAGGGTCTTGCAACTAATGAAAAACTGTTTTTT. This chain uses TRBV11-2 with TRBJ1-4; D perhaps matches TRBD1 (6 bases). This CDR3 region has 16 residues. CDR1 and CDR2 (germline): SGHAT, FQNNGV. Trimming pared 5 bases from V and 0 bases from J, leaving 13 bases between.

V is TRBV7-2 and J is TRBJ1-1; D gene uncertain. Germline CDR1 SGHTA, CDR2 FQGNSA. The CDR3 contains 11 residues. V gave up 5 bases and J gave up 2 bases, with 3 bases separating them. This CDR3 reads CASSLNTEAFF. In DNA, the CDR3 is TGTGCCAGCAGCCTTAACACTGAAGCTTTCTTT.

This chain joins TRBV29-1 and TRBJ1-1, with 8 bases lining up with TRBD1. The CDR3 has 13 amino acids. V was clipped by 6 bases and J by 3 bases; unmatched bases: 6. CDR1 and CDR2 from the germline V gene are SQVTM and ANQGSEA. CDR3 nucleotides: TGCAGCGTAGGCAGGGGGCCGGACACTGAAGCTTTCTTT. Its protein product is CSVGRGPDTEAFF.

V and J are TRBV24-1 and TRBJ1-1, with TRBD1 matching over 8 bases. The V gene end was trimmed by 3 bases and the J gene end by 0 bases; junction bases not matched to a gene: 2. The germline V gene has CDR1 KGHDR and CDR2 SFDVKD. The CDR3 spans 15 residues. Here the CDR3 reads CATSDNRGMNTEAFF. The CDR3, as DNA: TGTGCCACCAGTGATAACAGGGGGATGAACACTGAAGCTTTCTTT.